These 7 T cell receptor beta chains share one sample of origin, sequenced in a study of T cell responses to AZD1222 COVID-19 vaccine. Only in-frame clones appear in the TCRdb table, and some are missing; sequencing was by immunoSEQ multiplex PCR. The sample carries 90,000 to 130,000 clones, 94% recorded once. The source material was peripheral blood, sampled 28 days after the second AZD1222 dose. The receptor source for this set is an adult who received the AZD1222 COVID-19 vaccine.

The rearrangement links TRBV10-3 to TRBJ2-1; D gene uncertain. Germline V gene lookup returns CDR1 ENHRY and CDR2 SYGVKD. V lost 6 bases and J lost 4, with 13 bases in between. This CDR3 spans 14 amino acids. CDR3 nucleotide sequence: TGTGCCATCAGAACTTACTCGTCGTACAATGAGCAGTTCTTC. It yields the protein CAIRTYSSYNEQFF.

This clone was observed once. The CDR3 DNA reads TGTGCCAGCAGTTACTCGGGCTCTGGAAACACCATATATTTT. Translated, it gives CASSYSGSGNTIYF. V usage is TRBV6-5 and J usage is TRBJ1-3, with no clear D. CDR1 is MNHEY, CDR2 SVGAGI, per germline. V was shortened by 0 bases and J by 0 bases, with 3 bases between the two germline ends. The CDR3 length is 14 residues.

The chain links TRBV12-3 or TRBV12-4 to TRBJ1-1; the D is unclear. The CDR3 runs 13 residues. V shed 7 bases and J shed 1 base, with 10 bases lying between them. The CDR3 here is CASTGRENTEAFF. As DNA, the CDR3 is TGTGCCAGCACCGGAAGGGAGAACACTGAAGCTTTCTTT.

This chain joins TRBV10-3 and TRBJ1-5; D is unresolved. Germline assignment: CDR1 ENHRY and CDR2 SYGVKD. Trimming pared 2 bases from V and 2 bases from J, leaving 7 bases between. The CDR3 contains 14 residues. The CDR3: CAISESKGNQPQHF. In DNA, the CDR3 is TGTGCCATCAGTGAGAGTAAGGGCAATCAGCCCCAGCATTTT.

V is TRBV6-2 or TRBV6-3 and J is TRBJ1-2, with D hard to call. V lost 0 bases, J lost 7 bases, and 15 bases lay in between. Per the germline V gene, CDR1 is MNHEY and CDR2 is SVGEGT. This CDR3 has 15 residues. The CDR3 DNA reads TGTGCCAGCAGTTACTCGACTTCAGCCTGGGGTGGCTACACCTTC. Translated: CASSYSTSAWGGYTF.

The chain has TRBV6-5 and TRBJ2-3; 10 nucleotides align to TRBD2. The CDR3 is 16 amino acids. The ends lost 2 bases at V and 4 bases at J; junction bases unmatched: 6. Germline CDR1 reads MNHEY; CDR2 reads SVGAGI. In DNA form, the CDR3 reads TGTGCCAGCAGTTACCGGAGCGGGAGGGCCCCAGATACGCAGTATTTT. Translating gives CASSYRSGRAPDTQYF.

The chain carries TRBV19 and TRBJ2-1, with D uncertain. This CDR3 spans 14 amino acids. V was shortened by 7 bases and J by 0 bases, with 10 bases between the two germline ends. From germline, CDR1 is LNHDA and CDR2 SQIVND (reference sequence). The DNA for the CDR3 is TGTGCCAGTAATAGGGCCAGCTCCTACAATGAGCAGTTCTTC. It encodes CASNRASSYNEQFF.